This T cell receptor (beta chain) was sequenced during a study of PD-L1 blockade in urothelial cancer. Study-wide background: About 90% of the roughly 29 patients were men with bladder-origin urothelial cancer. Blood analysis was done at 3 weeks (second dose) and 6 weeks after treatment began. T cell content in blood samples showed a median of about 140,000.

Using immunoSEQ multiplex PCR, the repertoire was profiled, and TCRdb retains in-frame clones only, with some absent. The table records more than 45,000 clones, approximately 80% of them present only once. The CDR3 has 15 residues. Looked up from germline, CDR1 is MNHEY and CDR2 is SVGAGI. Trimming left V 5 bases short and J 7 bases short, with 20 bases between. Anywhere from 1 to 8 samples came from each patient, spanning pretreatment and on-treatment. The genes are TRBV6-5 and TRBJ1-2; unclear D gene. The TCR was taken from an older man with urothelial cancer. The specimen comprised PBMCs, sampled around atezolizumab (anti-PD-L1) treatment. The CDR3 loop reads CASSQGITRGIGYTF. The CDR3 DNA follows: TGTGCCAGCAGTCAAGGGATAACACGGGGAATTGGCTACACCTTC.